These T cell receptor beta chains were read from a single sample in a study of cytomegalovirus exposure and HLA in healthy donors. The repertoire was sequenced with immunoSEQ multiplex PCR; TCRdb's copy has only in-frame clones and lacks some. The sample includes hundreds of thousands of clones, around 89% of them seen just once. What was sequenced was PBMCs. The receptor set was obtained from a woman aged 18-29 years in good health and CMV-seronegative. The CDR3 runs from the conserved cysteine through the conserved F or W. Each record gives: D gene, J gene, clone size, V gene, CDR3 protein, CDR3 DNA. D genes are given only for firm matches. Expanded clones get a size class; other rows say once, few or many, or leave the size out.

>TRBD1|TRBJ2-7|-|TRBV5-1
CASSINRGEQYF
TGCGCCAGCAGCATAAACAGGGGAGAGCAGTACTTC
>-|TRBJ2-5|-|TRBV7-2
CASSSSRVRQETQYF
TGTGCCAGCAGCTCTTCGAGGGTACGGCAAGAGACCCAGTACTTC
>TRBD2|TRBJ2-1|-|TRBV11-3
CASSLGLAGFEQFF
TGTGCCAGCAGCTTGGGACTAGCGGGATTTGAGCAGTTCTTC
>-|TRBJ2-3|-|TRBV10-1
CASSDRRTDTQYF
TGCGCCAGCAGTGACCGTCGCACAGATACGCAGTATTTT
>-|TRBJ2-7|-|TRBV5-1
CASSLAGEFYEQYF
TGCGCCAGCAGCTTGGCCGGGGAATTCTACGAGCAGTACTTC
>TRBD1|TRBJ2-2|-|TRBV19
CASSIGTGSTGELFF
TGTGCCAGTAGTATAGGGACAGGGAGCACCGGGGAGCTGTTTTTT
>-|TRBJ2-5|-|TRBV5-4
CASSLGGSAAETQYF
TGTGCCAGCAGCTTGGGGGGCTCGGCCGCGGAGACCCAGTACTTC
>TRBD1|TRBJ1-1|-|TRBV5-1
CASSPGTGTEAFF
TGCGCCAGCAGCCCAGGGACAGGCACTGAAGCTTTCTTT
>TRBD1|TRBJ2-2|-|TRBV11-3
CASSLSGFDRGDTGELFF
TGTGCCAGCAGCCTAAGTGGGTTCGACAGGGGGGACACCGGGGAGCTGTTTTTT
>TRBD2|TRBJ2-1|once|TRBV15
CATSRGLAGVLEQFF
TGTGCCACCAGCAGGGGACTAGCGGGAGTTCTTGAGCAGTTCTTC
>TRBD2|TRBJ2-2|once|TRBV19
CASSIAGLEVGELFF
TGTGCCAGTAGTATCGCCGGACTAGAGGTCGGGGAGCTGTTTTTT
>TRBD2|TRBJ2-1|once|TRBV11-3
CASSSGGSYNEQFF
TGTGCCAGCTCTAGCGGGGGCTCCTACAATGAGCAGTTCTTC
>-|TRBJ2-5|-|TRBV5-4
CASSPSAGSDSETQYF
TGTGCCAGCAGTCCGTCCGCCGGGAGCGACTCGGAGACCCAGTACTTC
>TRBD1|TRBJ2-7|-|TRBV10-1
CASSRTGGAYEQYF
TGCGCCAGCAGCAGGACAGGGGGGGCCTACGAGCAGTACTTC
>TRBD1|TRBJ1-1|few|TRBV7-2
CASSRGQGMNTEAFF
TGTGCCAGCAGCCGCGGACAGGGGATGAACACTGAAGCTTTCTTT
>TRBD1|TRBJ2-7|-|TRBV5-1
CASSLTGVDSEQYF
TGCGCCAGCAGCTTGACAGGGGTGGACTCCGAGCAGTACTTC
>TRBD2|TRBJ2-1|few|TRBV19
CASSSTEAGDHYNEQFF
TGTGCCAGTAGTTCAACAGAGGCGGGAGACCACTACAATGAGCAGTTCTTC
>-|TRBJ2-1|once|TRBV4-1
CASSARTGYEQFF
TGCGCCAGCAGCGCAAGGACGGGATATGAGCAGTTCTTC
>-|TRBJ2-7|-|TRBV5-6
CASSPAGEPYEQYF
TGTGCCAGCAGCCCCGCCGGGGAACCCTACGAGCAGTACTTC
>-|TRBJ1-3|few|TRBV4-1
CASSQDDSSGNTIYF
TGCGCCAGCAGCCAAGATGACAGCTCTGGAAACACCATATATTTT
>-|TRBJ1-2|-|TRBV6-1
CASSEDPGFYGYTF
TGTGCCAGCAGTGAAGATCCAGGCTTCTATGGCTACACCTTC
>-|TRBJ2-2|-|TRBV5-1
CASSFDFTGELFF
TGCGCCAGCAGTTTTGACTTTACCGGGGAGCTGTTTTTT
>TRBD2|TRBJ2-4|-|TRBV9
CASSLSSPTSGMRYF
TGTGCCAGCAGCCTTAGTTCCCCGACTAGCGGGATGAGGTACTTC
>TRBD2|TRBJ2-1|-|TRBV7-6
CASSPVAGGTLGDEQFF
TGTGCCAGCAGCCCAGTAGCGGGAGGGACCTTGGGGGATGAGCAGTTCTTC
>-|TRBJ1-3|-|TRBV12-2
CASRLLGRVNSGNTIYF
TGTGCAAGTCGTTTACTAGGCAGGGTGAACTCTGGAAACACCATATATTTT
>-|TRBJ2-7|-|TRBV2
CASRRAAPGEGEQYF
TGTGCCAGCAGGAGAGCTGCGCCGGGGGAAGGCGAGCAGTACTTC
>-|TRBJ2-7|once|TRBV7-9
CASTPDLDLYEQYF
TGTGCCAGCACTCCTGACCTGGACTTATACGAGCAGTACTTC
>-|TRBJ1-5|-|TRBV7-2
CASSLFIDSYSNQPQHF
TGTGCCAGCAGCTTGTTTATCGACAGTTATAGCAATCAGCCCCAGCATTTT
>TRBD2|TRBJ2-7|-|TRBV4-2
CASSQVGTSGEFSYEQYF
TGTGCCAGCAGCCAAGTGGGGACTAGCGGGGAGTTCTCCTACGAGCAGTACTTC
>TRBD1|TRBJ1-4|-|TRBV6-5
CASSNSGTGGSKLFF
TGTGCCAGCAGCAACAGTGGGACAGGGGGCAGTAAACTGTTTTTT
>TRBD2|TRBJ2-7|-|TRBV5-5
CASSLGPSGRSSSYEQYF
TGTGCCAGCAGCTTGGGGCCTAGCGGGAGGTCGAGCTCCTACGAGCAGTACTTC
>-|TRBJ1-5|-|TRBV18
CASSPGAQDNQPQHF
TGTGCCAGCTCACCAGGGGCCCAGGACAATCAGCCCCAGCATTTT
>TRBD1|TRBJ2-1|-|TRBV2
CASSRQGSDEQFF
TGTGCCAGCAGTAGACAGGGCTCGGATGAGCAGTTCTTC
>-|TRBJ2-6|-|TRBV19
CASSKASSGANVLTF
TGTGCCAGTAGTAAAGCGAGCTCTGGGGCCAACGTCCTGACTTTC
>-|TRBJ2-7|once|TRBV4-2
CASSQSGSYEQYF
TGTGCCAGCAGCCAATCCGGGAGCTACGAGCAGTACTTC
>-|TRBJ1-1|-|TRBV14
CASRVVQGNTEAFF
TGTGCCAGCAGAGTGGTACAGGGGAACACTGAAGCTTTCTTT
>-|TRBJ2-5|-|TRBV2
CASSDGVGRPQRETQYF
TGTGCCAGCAGTGATGGAGTTGGAAGGCCACAACGAGAGACCCAGTACTTC
>TRBD2|TRBJ2-2|-|TRBV11-2
CASSSPRGTGELFF
TGTGCCAGCAGCTCGCCGCGGGGGACCGGGGAGCTGTTTTTT
>TRBD1|TRBJ2-7|-|TRBV7-2
CASRQPTGASEQYF
TGTGCCAGCAGACAACCGACAGGGGCAAGCGAGCAGTACTTC
>TRBD2|TRBJ2-1|once|TRBV5-4
CASRLAGSSYNEQFF
TGTGCCAGCAGGCTAGCGGGAAGCTCCTACAATGAGCAGTTCTTC
>-|TRBJ1-1|-|TRBV6-6
CASTNREGDTEAFF
TGTGCCAGCACGAACAGGGAAGGGGACACTGAAGCTTTCTTT